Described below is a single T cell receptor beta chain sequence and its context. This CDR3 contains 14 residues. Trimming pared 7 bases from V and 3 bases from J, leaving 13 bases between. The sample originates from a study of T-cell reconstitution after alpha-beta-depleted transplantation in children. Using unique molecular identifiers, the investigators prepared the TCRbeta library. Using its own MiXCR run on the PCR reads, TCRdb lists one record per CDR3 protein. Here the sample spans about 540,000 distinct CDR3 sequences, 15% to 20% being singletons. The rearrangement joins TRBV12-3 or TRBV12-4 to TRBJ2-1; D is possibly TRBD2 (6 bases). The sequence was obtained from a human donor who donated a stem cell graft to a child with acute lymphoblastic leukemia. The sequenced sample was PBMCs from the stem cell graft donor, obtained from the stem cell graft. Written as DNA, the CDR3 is TGTGCCAGCACCCTTACGGGACTCTACAATGAGCAGTTCTTC. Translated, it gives CASTLTGLYNEQFF.